This TCR beta chain was retrieved from a study of T-cell reconstitution after alpha-beta-depleted transplantation in children. Study observations and caveats: Fresh T-cell production supplied most of the T-cell counts and diversity seen one year after transplant. Surviving recipient T cells and intrathymic progenitors accounted for some patients' high TCRbeta diversity at day 60. At around two months after transplant, the alpha-beta T cells were reportedly derived from several hundred expanded clones that came from non-depleted graft cells.

Trimming pared 2 bases from V and 4 bases from J, leaving 4 bases between. CDR3 length: 11 amino acids. The germline V gene encodes CDR1 GTSNPN and CDR2 SVGIG (reference sequence). About this clonotype itself: What it binds is not known.

Unique molecular identifiers were incorporated during preparation of the TCRbeta library. TCRdb re-derived calls from the PCR reads in MiXCR, one entry per CDR3 protein. The data show about 420,000 distinct CDR3 sequences, with about 16% seen just once and about 32% held by the top ten. The source material was PBMCs, mostly from graft donor cells, sampled 360 days after TCRalphabeta/CD19-depleted stem cell transplant. This TCR was recovered from a boy in the first two years of life who had a stem cell transplant for Wiskott-Aldrich syndrome, so the T cells may come from the graft donor. The chain recombines TRBV30 with TRBJ2-3; D not resolved. CDR3 coding DNA: TGTGCCTGGAGTCCTTCAGATACGCAGTATTTT. This translates into CAWSPSDTQYF.